The 31 T cell receptor beta chains in this list originate from one sample, sequenced in a study of T cell responses to AZD1222 COVID-19 vaccine. Clones were read by immunoSEQ multiplex PCR, and TCRdb kept only the in-frame ones, dropping some. The sample lists about 72,000 clones, around nine tenths seen once, with approximately 25% in the top ten. Material: peripheral blood, obtained on day 0 of AZD1222 vaccination. The receptors derive from an adult in good health.

This clone was found once. V and J are TRBV27 and TRBJ2-5; no clear D gene. Trimming shortened V by 4 bases and J by 1 base, and 10 bases separated the two germline ends. The length of the CDR3 is 14 residues. From germline, CDR1 is MNHEY and CDR2 SMNVEV (reference sequence). The CDR3 loop is CASSSLGSQETQYF. CDR3 sequence (DNA): TGTGCCAGCAGTTCTCTAGGGTCCCAAGAGACCCAGTACTTC.

The chain couples TRBV5-8 to TRBJ2-3; D is possibly TRBD1 (7 bases). Trimming stripped 2 bases from V and 0 bases from J, with 10 bases between. This CDR3 spans 15 amino acids. Germline lookup yields CDR1 SGHTS and CDR2 YDEGEE. In DNA form, the CDR3 reads TGTGCCAGCAGCTTCAGGGGGACTAGCACAGATACGCAGTATTTT. It encodes CASSFRGTSTDTQYF. Drawing the rest from reference TRBV5-8 and TRBJ2-3, the complete variable domain is EAGVTQSPTHLIKTRGQQATLRCSPISGHTSVYWYQQALGLGLQFLLWYDEGEERNRGNFPPRFSGRQFPNYSSELNVNALELEDSALYLCASSFRGTSTDTQYFGPGTRLTVL.

This clone showed up just a few times. This chain joins TRBV27 and TRBJ2-7; a possible D gene is TRBD1 (6 bases). The CDR3 contains 15 residues. Germline loops: CDR1 MNHEY, CDR2 SMNVEV (reference sequence). V was trimmed by 6 bases and J by 0 bases, leaving 15 bases between them. The CDR3 loop is CASRSLGQPSYEQYF. CDR3 nucleotide sequence: TGTGCCAGCAGATCACTTGGACAGCCCTCCTACGAGCAGTACTTC.

The rearrangement joins TRBV19 to TRBJ1-6; D is possibly TRBD1 (5 bases). Trimming stripped 10 bases from V and 5 bases from J, with 15 bases between. CDR3 length: 14 amino acids. Per germline, CDR1 LNHDA and CDR2 SQIVND (reference sequence). The CDR3 region is CATAGTVDNSPLHF. The CDR3 region has the DNA TGTGCCACCGCTGGGACCGTCGATAATTCACCCCTCCACTTT.

The rearrangement links TRBV6-1 to TRBJ2-3, with 15 bases matching TRBD2. The germline gives CDR1 MNHNS, CDR2 SASEGT. Unmatched junction bases numbered 6, after V lost 4 bases and J lost 4 bases. There are 17 residues in the CDR3. CDR3 DNA sequence: TGTGCCAGCAGTGGACCAAGGACTAGCGGGGGGGCAGATACGCAGTATTTT. Its translation: CASSGPRTSGGADTQYF.

This clone was detected a few times. This sequence joins TRBV4-3 and TRBJ2-7; TRBD1 matches 7 bases. The V segment lost 2 bases and the J segment 4 bases; nucleotides outside the gene matches: 8. Germline CDR1 is LGHNA and CDR2 is YSLEER. This CDR3 spans 15 amino acids. The CDR3 here is CASSQKWGQSYEQYF. The DNA of the CDR3 is TGCGCCAGCAGCCAAAAATGGGGACAGAGTTACGAGCAGTACTTC.

The V and J genes are TRBV5-1 and TRBJ1-1; TRBD1 matches at 9 bases. From germline, CDR1 is SGHRS and CDR2 YFSETQ. The ends lost 4 bases at V and 5 bases at J; junction bases unmatched: 6. This CDR3 contains 14 residues. The CDR3 loop is CASSVGQGMTEAFF. CDR3 bases: TGCGCCAGCAGCGTCGGACAGGGGATGACTGAAGCTTTCTTT.

This chain uses TRBV7-2 with TRBJ2-1, with TRBD2 matching over 11 bases. The V segment lost 5 bases and the J segment 0 bases; nucleotides outside the gene matches: 9. This CDR3 contains 18 residues. Germline values: CDR1 SGHTA, CDR2 FQGNSA. CDR3 in amino acids: CASSPSPTSGGSYNEQFF. The DNA of the CDR3 is TGTGCCAGCAGCCCAAGCCCAACTAGCGGGGGCTCCTACAATGAGCAGTTCTTC.

The rearrangement uses TRBV5-8 and TRBJ1-5, with D uncertain. Trimming removed 1 base at V and 2 bases at J, with 4 bases between. The CDR3 sequence is 13 residues long. Germline V gene sequence: CDR1 SGHTS, CDR2 YDEGEE. The CDR3 loop reads CASSLLGNQPQHF. Here the CDR3 DNA reads TGTGCCAGCAGCTTGTTGGGCAATCAGCCCCAGCATTTT.

CDR3 sequence (DNA): TGTGCCAGTAGTACAGGGGGGGGCTACCTAGCCAAAAACATTCAGTACTTC. It codes for CASSTGGGYLAKNIQYF. The chain combines TRBV19 with TRBJ2-4; TRBD1 or TRBD2 may be the D gene (7 bases each). CDR1 is LNHDA and CDR2 is SQIVND in the germline V gene (reference sequence). The ends were cut back, 4 bases at V and 0 bases at J, with 16 bases in the middle. This CDR3 is 17 amino acids long.

The chain uses TRBV19 and TRBJ1-4; 12 nucleotides line up with TRBD1. V shed 9 bases, J shed 2 bases, and the junction held 7 bases outside the gene matches. Germline CDR1 reads LNHDA; CDR2 reads SQIVND (reference sequence). The CDR3 loop spans 16 amino acids. The CDR3 protein is CASRDRGRGTNEKLFF. The CDR3 nucleotides are TGTGCCAGCCGGGACAGGGGGCGCGGGACTAATGAAAAACTGTTTTTT.

V usage is TRBV5-1 and J usage is TRBJ1-2, with 8 nucleotides matching TRBD1. This CDR3 has 14 amino acids. CDR1 and CDR2 (germline): SGHRS, YFSETQ. Unmatched junction bases numbered 9, after V lost 4 bases and J lost 7 bases. CDR3 sequence reads: CASSGGQAVGGYTF. The CDR3, as DNA: TGCGCCAGCAGCGGGGGACAGGCTGTGGGTGGCTACACCTTC.

This chain links TRBV30 with TRBJ2-1, with D unclear. This CDR3 comprises 11 residues. Germline V gives CDR1 GTSNPN, CDR2 SVGIG (reference sequence). Deletions cut 3 bases from V and 13 bases from J, with 13 bases between. CDR3 nucleotide sequence: TGTGCCTGGAGGGACCCTTCCCGTCAGTTCTTC. Its translation: CAWRDPSRQFF.

This chain links TRBV27 with TRBJ1-1; D is uncertain. CDR1 and CDR2 (germline): MNHEY, SMNVEV (reference sequence). Trimming shortened V by 0 bases and J by 5 bases, and 13 bases separated the two germline ends. CDR3 length equals 15 residues. The CDR3 DNA reads as TGTGCCAGCAGTTTATCGTACGGTATGAGGACTGAAGCTTTCTTT. Translation: CASSLSYGMRTEAFF.

The chain is built from TRBV6-2 or TRBV6-3 and TRBJ1-6, with a tentative D call TRBD1 (5 bases). The germline V gene encodes CDR1 MNHEY and CDR2 SVGEGT. The CDR3 has 12 residues. V lost 4 bases and J 13 bases, leaving 11 bases between the germline ends. The CDR3 spells CASSSPGLPLHF. The CDR3 bases are TGTGCCAGCAGTTCCCCGGGACTTCCCCTCCACTTT.

This chain connects TRBV15 to TRBJ2-7; the match to TRBD1 covers 11 bases. V lost 0 bases to trimming and J lost 3 bases; unmatched junction nucleotides: 4. The CDR3 covers 16 residues. From germline, CDR1 is LNHNV and CDR2 YYDKDF (reference sequence). CDR3 protein: CATSRDQGQGDYEQYF. CDR3 in DNA: TGTGCCACCAGCAGAGATCAGGGACAGGGGGACTACGAGCAGTACTTC. The full variable domain, its missing parts supplied by reference TRBV15 and TRBJ2-7, is DAMVIQNPRYQVTQFGKPVTLSCSQTLNHNVMYWYQQKSSQAPKLLFHYYDKDFNNEADTPDNFQSRRPNTSFCFLDIRSPGLGDTAMYLCATSRDQGQGDYEQYFGPGTRLTVT.

The rearrangement links TRBV9 to TRBJ2-1, with D perhaps assigned TRBD1 or TRBD2 (5 bases each). Trimming pared 0 bases from V and 2 bases from J, leaving 6 bases between. Germline-derived CDR1 and CDR2 are SGDLS and YYNGEE. The CDR3 loop spans 14 amino acids. The CDR3 sequence: CASSVVGAYNEQFF. In DNA, the CDR3 is TGTGCCAGCAGCGTAGTGGGGGCCTACAATGAGCAGTTCTTC.

This rearrangement joins TRBV7-6 to TRBJ1-1; 7 nucleotides line up with TRBD1. Trimming took 1 base from V and 4 from J; bases not matched to a gene: 9. CDR3 length: 16 amino acids. Per germline, CDR1 SGHVS and CDR2 FNYEAQ. The CDR3: CASSLVRQGGSTEAFF. CDR3 in DNA: TGTGCCAGCAGCTTAGTTAGACAGGGAGGGTCCACTGAAGCTTTCTTT.

The chain is built from TRBV6-5 and TRBJ1-1, with D maybe TRBD1 (5 bases). Germline-derived CDR1 and CDR2 are MNHEY and SVGAGI. This CDR3 comprises 15 residues. The V end was cut by 2 bases, the J end by 1 base, with 11 bases between. CDR3 region: CASSYGTGTNTEAFF. The CDR3 DNA follows: TGTGCCAGCAGTTACGGGACGGGAACGAACACTGAAGCTTTCTTT.

The gene calls are TRBV28 and TRBJ2-7; 7 nucleotides line up with TRBD1. Germline V lookup: CDR1 MDHEN, CDR2 SYDVKM. The trim removed 8 bases at V and 3 bases at J, leaving 13 bases unmatched. This CDR3 spans 15 amino acids. CDR3 loop: CASHPTLGDSYEQYF. CDR3 DNA: TGTGCCAGCCATCCTACACTGGGGGACAGCTACGAGCAGTACTTC.

The rearrangement links TRBV7-8 to TRBJ1-2, with 9 bases that match TRBD1. The junction had 7 bases not matched to a gene; V was cut back by 4 bases and J by 4 bases. The CDR3 runs to 15 residues. From germline, CDR1 is SGHVS and CDR2 FQNEAQ. The CDR3 nucleotides read TGTGCCAGCAGCTCCCCCGGACAGGGGAGCTATGGCTACACCTTC. This gives the protein CASSSPGQGSYGYTF. Based on the CDR3 plus reference TRBV7-8 and TRBJ1-2, the full variable domain is GAGVSQSPRYKVAKRGQDVALRCDPISGHVSLFWYQQALGQGPEFLTYFQNEAQLDKSGLPSDRFFAERPEGSVSTLKIQRTQQEDSAVYLCASSSPGQGSYGYTFGSGTRLTVV.

The chain joins TRBV6-5 to TRBJ1-1; D gene unclear. V dropped 5 bases and J dropped 1 base, with 14 bases sitting between them. This CDR3 has 15 amino acids. The germline V gene encodes CDR1 MNHEY and CDR2 SVGAGI. The CDR3 region has the DNA TGTGCCAGCAGTCCAAGGGAGGCCTCGAACACTGAAGCTTTCTTT. Translating it yields CASSPREASNTEAFF.

J is TRBJ1-3 and V is TRBV5-1; possible D gene TRBD1, 5 bases. CDR1 SGHRS and CDR2 YFSETQ come from the germline V gene. V lost 0 bases and J lost 4, with 11 bases in between. CDR3 size: 15 residues. The CDR3 sequence: CASSLDGAGGNTIYF. Here the CDR3 DNA reads TGCGCCAGCAGCTTGGACGGGGCGGGCGGAAACACCATATATTTT.

The CDR3 region is CASSILGAGFHSNQPQHF. The CDR3 DNA follows: TGTGCCAGTAGTATATTGGGGGCCGGATTTCATAGCAATCAGCCCCAGCATTTT. This chain uses TRBV19 with TRBJ1-5; the D gene is possibly TRBD1 (6 bases). Deletions cut 2 bases from V and 0 bases from J, with 17 bases between. Per germline, CDR1 LNHDA and CDR2 SQIVND (reference sequence). The CDR3 spans 18 residues.

The chain links TRBV6-1 to TRBJ2-5, with TRBD1 matching 8 bases. Losses at the gene ends were 3 bases for V and 5 bases for J; bases not matched to a gene: 5. Germline V lookup: CDR1 MNHNS, CDR2 SASEGT. This CDR3 contains 14 residues. The CDR3 region has the DNA TGTGCCAGCAGTGAGGGGACAGGTTACGAGACCCAGTACTTC. It yields the protein CASSEGTGYETQYF.

The chain links TRBV6-5 to TRBJ2-1, with 9 bases that match TRBD1. CDR1 and CDR2 (germline): MNHEY, SVGAGI. The CDR3 spans 15 residues. J was trimmed by 11 bases and V by 1 base; bases with no gene match: 9. CDR3 loop: CASSYWGQGKQQQFF. CDR3 nucleotide sequence: TGTGCCAGCAGTTACTGGGGACAGGGTAAGCAACAGCAGTTCTTC.

V usage is TRBV30 and J usage is TRBJ1-2, with unresolved D. This CDR3 has 11 residues. The germline gives CDR1 GTSNPN, CDR2 SVGIG (reference sequence). V was pared by 2 bases and J by 8 bases, with 9 bases between. CDR3 sequence reads: CAWSTRFGYTF. The CDR3 DNA follows: TGTGCCTGGAGTACCAGATTCGGCTACACCTTC.

The J gene is TRBJ2-3, the V gene TRBV6-4; 7 bases agree with TRBD1. V dropped 6 bases and J dropped 10; count of bases not matched to a gene: 16. The germline CDR1 and CDR2 sequences are MRHNA and SNTAGT. The CDR3 is made up of 15 amino acids. CDR3: CASRETGSPPLPQYF. CDR3 in DNA: TGTGCCAGCAGAGAGACAGGGAGCCCCCCTCTGCCGCAGTATTTT.

The chain carries TRBV4-1 and TRBJ1-1; unclear D gene. From germline, CDR1 is MGHRA and CDR2 YSYEKL. The ends were cut back, 0 bases at V and 0 bases at J, with 8 bases in the middle. CDR3 length: 15 residues. CDR3 DNA sequence: TGCGCCAGCAGCCAAGACAGTAGGGTGAACACTGAAGCTTTCTTT. Protein sequence: CASSQDSRVNTEAFF.

This sequence joins TRBV30 and TRBJ1-2; TRBD1 matches at 7 bases. The CDR3 spans 14 residues. Germline values: CDR1 GTSNPN, CDR2 SVGIG (reference sequence). Trimming took 5 bases from V and 8 from J; bases not matched to a gene: 14. The CDR3 protein is CAWVVSKGAGGYTF. CDR3 nucleotides: TGTGCCTGGGTTGTGTCCAAGGGGGCTGGAGGCTACACCTTC.

This rearrangement joins TRBV5-5 to TRBJ2-7, with 11 bases identical to TRBD2. The CDR3 is made up of 14 amino acids. Germline V gene sequence: CDR1 SGHKS, CDR2 YYEKEE (reference sequence). The V gene end was trimmed by 4 bases and the J gene end by 7 bases; junction bases not matched to a gene: 7. The CDR3 nucleotides are TGTGCCAGCAGCCCTAGCGGGGGGCGCCGGGAGCAGTACTTC. As protein: CASSPSGGRREQYF.